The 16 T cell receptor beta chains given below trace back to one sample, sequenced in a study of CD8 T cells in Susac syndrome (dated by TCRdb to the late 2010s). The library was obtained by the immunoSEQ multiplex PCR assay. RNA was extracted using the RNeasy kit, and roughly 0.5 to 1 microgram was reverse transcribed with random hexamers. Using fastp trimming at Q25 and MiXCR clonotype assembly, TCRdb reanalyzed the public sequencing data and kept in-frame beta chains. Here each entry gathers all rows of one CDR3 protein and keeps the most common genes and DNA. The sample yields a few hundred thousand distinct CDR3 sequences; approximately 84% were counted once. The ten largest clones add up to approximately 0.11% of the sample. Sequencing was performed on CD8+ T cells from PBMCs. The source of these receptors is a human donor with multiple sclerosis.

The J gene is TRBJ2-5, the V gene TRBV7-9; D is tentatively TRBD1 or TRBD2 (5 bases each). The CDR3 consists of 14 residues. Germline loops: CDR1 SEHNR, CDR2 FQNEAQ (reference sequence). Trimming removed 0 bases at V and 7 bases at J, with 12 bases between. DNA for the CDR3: TGTGCCAGCAGCTTAGCAGGGACCCAGAGGACCCAGTACTTC. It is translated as CASSLAGTQRTQYF.

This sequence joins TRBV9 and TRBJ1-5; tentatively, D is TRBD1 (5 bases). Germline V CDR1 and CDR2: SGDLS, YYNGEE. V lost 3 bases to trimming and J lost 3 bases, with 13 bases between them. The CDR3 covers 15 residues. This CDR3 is CASSGGGGVNQPQHF. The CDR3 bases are TGTGCCAGCAGCGGGGGCGGAGGGGTCAATCAGCCCCAGCATTTT. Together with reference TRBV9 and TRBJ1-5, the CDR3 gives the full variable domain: DSGVTQTPKHLITATGQRVTLRCSPRSGDLSVYWYQQSLDQGLQFLIQYYNGEERAKGNILERFSAQQFPDLHSELNLSSLELGDSALYFCASSGGGGVNQPQHFGDGTRLSIL.

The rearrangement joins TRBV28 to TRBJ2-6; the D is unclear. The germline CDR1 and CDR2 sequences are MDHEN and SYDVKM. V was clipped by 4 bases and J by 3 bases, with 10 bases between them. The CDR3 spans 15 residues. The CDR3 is CASSSSISGANVLTF. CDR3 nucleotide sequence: TGTGCCAGCAGTTCCTCGATCAGTGGGGCCAACGTCCTGACTTTC.

The CDR3 DNA follows: TGTGCCAGCAGCCCGCGCGGGGGGAGCTCCTACAATGAGCAGTTCTTC. It yields the protein CASSPRGGSSYNEQFF. J is TRBJ2-1 and V is TRBV7-9, with 8 bases identical to TRBD2. The CDR3 sequence is 16 residues long. Trimming removed 5 bases from V and 0 bases from J; junction bases left unmatched: 6. Germline V gene lookup returns CDR1 SEHNR and CDR2 FQNEAQ (reference sequence).

The CDR3: CASSLRFRPQPQHF. The CDR3, as DNA: TGTGCCAGCAGTTTAAGGTTTCGGCCCCAGCCCCAGCATTTT. This rearrangement joins TRBV27 to TRBJ1-5; D remains ambiguous. The ends were cut back, 2 bases at V and 7 bases at J, with 12 bases in the middle. The CDR3 sequence is 14 residues long. The germline gives CDR1 MNHEY, CDR2 SMNVEV (reference sequence).

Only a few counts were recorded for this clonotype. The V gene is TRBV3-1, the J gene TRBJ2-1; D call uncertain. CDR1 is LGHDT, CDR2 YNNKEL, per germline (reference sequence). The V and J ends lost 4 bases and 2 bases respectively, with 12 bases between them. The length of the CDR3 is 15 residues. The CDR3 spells CASSPKAFPYNEQFF. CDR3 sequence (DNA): TGTGCCAGCAGCCCTAAGGCCTTCCCCTACAATGAGCAGTTCTTC.

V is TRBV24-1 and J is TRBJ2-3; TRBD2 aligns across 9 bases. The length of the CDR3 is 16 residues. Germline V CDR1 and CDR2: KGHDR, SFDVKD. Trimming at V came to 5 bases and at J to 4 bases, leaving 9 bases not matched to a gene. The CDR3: CATSAEGRTSADTQYF. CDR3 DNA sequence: TGTGCCACCAGTGCCGAAGGTAGGACTAGCGCAGATACGCAGTATTTT.

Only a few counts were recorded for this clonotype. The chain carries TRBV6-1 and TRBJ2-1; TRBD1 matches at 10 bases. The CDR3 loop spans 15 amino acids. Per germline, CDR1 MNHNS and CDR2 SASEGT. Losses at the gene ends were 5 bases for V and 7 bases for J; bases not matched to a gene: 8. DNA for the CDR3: TGTGCCAGCAGTCACAGACAGGGGGCGAGGAATGAGCAGTTCTTC. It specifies CASSHRQGARNEQFF.

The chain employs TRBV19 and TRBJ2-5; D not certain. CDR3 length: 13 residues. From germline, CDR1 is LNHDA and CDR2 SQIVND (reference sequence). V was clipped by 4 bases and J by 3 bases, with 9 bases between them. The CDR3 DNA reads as TGTGCCAGTAGTACCGACACAGAAGAGACCCAGTACTTC. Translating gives CASSTDTEETQYF.

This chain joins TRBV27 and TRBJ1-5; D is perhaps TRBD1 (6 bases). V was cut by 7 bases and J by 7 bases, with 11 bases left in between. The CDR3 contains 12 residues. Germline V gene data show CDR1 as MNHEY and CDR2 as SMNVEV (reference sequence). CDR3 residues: CASKGGGQPQHF. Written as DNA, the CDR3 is TGTGCCAGCAAAGGGGGAGGGCAGCCCCAGCATTTT.

The CDR3 here is CASSPRDRGIPGNTIYF. CDR3 nucleotides: TGTGCCAGCAGCCCCCGGGACAGGGGGATTCCTGGAAACACCATATATTTT. This chain uses TRBV7-9 with TRBJ1-3, with 11 bases that match TRBD1. The CDR3 is made up of 17 amino acids. Germline trimming cut 5 bases from V and 2 bases from J; bases unmatched to any gene: 8. Germline CDR1 is SEHNR and CDR2 is FQNEAQ (reference sequence).

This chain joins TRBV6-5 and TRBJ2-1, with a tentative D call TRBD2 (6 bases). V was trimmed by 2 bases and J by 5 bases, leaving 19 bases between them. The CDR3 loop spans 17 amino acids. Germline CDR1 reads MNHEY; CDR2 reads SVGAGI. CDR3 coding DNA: TGTGCCAGCAGTTACCGCCGTTCGGACTACAGACACAATGAGCAGTTCTTC. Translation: CASSYRRSDYRHNEQFF.

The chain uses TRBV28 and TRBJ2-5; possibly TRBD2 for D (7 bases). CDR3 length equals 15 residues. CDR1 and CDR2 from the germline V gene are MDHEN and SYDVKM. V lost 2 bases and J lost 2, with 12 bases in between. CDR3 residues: CASSLLGGPQETQYF. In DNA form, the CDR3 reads TGTGCCAGCAGTTTACTCGGGGGGCCTCAAGAGACCCAGTACTTC.

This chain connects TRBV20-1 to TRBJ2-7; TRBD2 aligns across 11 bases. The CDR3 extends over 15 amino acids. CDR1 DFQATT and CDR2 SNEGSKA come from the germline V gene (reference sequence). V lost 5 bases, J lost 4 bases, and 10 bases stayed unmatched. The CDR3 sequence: CSAGGLAGGGYEQYF. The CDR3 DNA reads TGCAGTGCTGGAGGGCTAGCGGGAGGTGGTTACGAGCAGTACTTC.

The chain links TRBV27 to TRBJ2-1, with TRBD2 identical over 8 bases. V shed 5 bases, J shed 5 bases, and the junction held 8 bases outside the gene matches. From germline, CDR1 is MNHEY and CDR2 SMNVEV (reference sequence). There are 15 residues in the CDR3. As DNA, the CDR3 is TGTGCCAGCAGTCGGGTAGCGGGGATAGACAATGAGCAGTTCTTC. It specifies CASSRVAGIDNEQFF.

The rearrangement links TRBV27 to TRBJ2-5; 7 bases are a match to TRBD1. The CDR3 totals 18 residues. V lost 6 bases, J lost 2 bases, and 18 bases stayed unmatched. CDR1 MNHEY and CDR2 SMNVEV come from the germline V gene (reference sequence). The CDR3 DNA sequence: TGTGCCAGCAGAACTACCGGGACAGAGTCCCCCCTACAAGAGACCCAGTACTTC. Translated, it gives CASRTTGTESPLQETQYF.